This T cell receptor beta chain derives from a study of blood T cell repertoires in COVID-19. Germline values: CDR1 SGHNT, CDR2 YYREEE (reference sequence). CDR3 length: 14 amino acids. Trimming took 0 bases from V and 6 from J; bases not matched to a gene: 3. TCRdb keeps only in-frame clones here, not all; method: immunoSEQ multiplex PCR. The repertoire holds roughly 230,000 clones, with 70% to 90% as singletons. The sequenced material came from peripheral blood. The rearrangement joins TRBV5-4 to TRBJ1-1; TRBD1 matches at 9 bases. This TCR was recovered from a man aged 40-55 years with acute or convalescent COVID-19. The CDR3 sequence: CASSLVGDRAEAFF. CDR3 coding DNA: TGTGCCAGCAGCTTGGTGGGGGACAGGGCTGAAGCTTTCTTT. Combining the CDR3 with reference TRBV5-4 and TRBJ1-1 gives the whole variable domain ETGVTQSPTHLIKTRGQQVTLRCSSQSGHNTVSWYQQALGQGPQFIFQYYREEENGRGNFPPRFSGLQFPNYSSELNVNALELDDSALYLCASSLVGDRAEAFFGQGTRLTVV.